Listed here are 12 T cell receptor beta chains from one sample, sequenced in a study of blood T cell repertoires in COVID-19. This table comes from immunoSEQ multiplex PCR, and its TCRdb copy is limited to in-frame clones, with some not included. The sample contains tens of thousands of clones, around nine tenths of which appear only once. The sequenced sample consisted of peripheral blood. These receptors originate from a man aged 40-49 years with acute or convalescent COVID-19.

This clone was seen ten or more times. The rearrangement joins TRBV7-2 to TRBJ2-7; perhaps TRBD2 as D (7 bases). Germline lookup yields CDR1 SGHTA and CDR2 FQGNSA. Trimming removed 1 base from V and 4 bases from J, with 17 bases in between. The CDR3 consists of 16 residues. Here the CDR3 DNA reads TGTGCCAGCAGCTTAGATCCAGCGGGACATGGGTACGAGCAGTACTTC. Translated, it gives CASSLDPAGHGYEQYF. Combining the CDR3 with reference TRBV7-2 and TRBJ2-7 gives the whole variable domain GAGVSQSPSNKVTEKGKDVELRCDPISGHTALYWYRQSLGQGLEFLIYFQGNSAPDKSGLPSDRFSAERTGGSVSTLTIQRTQQEDSAVYLCASSLDPAGHGYEQYFGPGTRLTVT.

The chain carries TRBV30 and TRBJ1-2, with 8 nucleotides matching TRBD1. The V gene's germline CDR1 is GTSNPN and CDR2 SVGIG (reference sequence). V trimming: 0 bases; J trimming: 4 bases; junction bases outside the gene matches: 7. This CDR3 comprises 15 residues. The CDR3 DNA is TGTGCCTGGAGTGTGACAGGGGCCGGTAGCTATGGCTACACCTTC. Protein product: CAWSVTGAGSYGYTF.

The rearrangement links TRBV10-3 to TRBJ1-1; TRBD1 agrees at 11 bases. Trimming removed 6 bases from V and 5 bases from J; junction bases left unmatched: 2. Per the germline V gene, CDR1 is ENHRY and CDR2 is SYGVKD. This CDR3 has 13 amino acids. In DNA form, the CDR3 reads TGTGCCATCAGGGGACAGGGGGAAACTGAAGCTTTCTTT. This codes for CAIRGQGETEAFF.

V gene TRBV7-9 combines with J gene TRBJ2-1, with 7 bases lining up with TRBD1. After removal of 7 bases from V and 8 bases from J, the junction contained 5 bases not matched to a gene. Per the germline V gene, CDR1 is SEHNR and CDR2 is FQNEAQ (reference sequence). This CDR3 is built from 12 residues. The CDR3 protein is CASTLTGDEQFF. The CDR3 DNA is TGTGCCAGCACCCTAACAGGGGATGAGCAGTTCTTC.

The rearrangement uses TRBV3-1 (or the pseudogene TRBV3-2) and TRBJ2-3; 7 positions agree with TRBD1. The germline CDR1 and CDR2 sequences are LGHDT and YNNKEL (reference sequence). This CDR3 contains 16 residues. V was pared by 4 bases and J by 0 bases, with 7 bases of the junction left unmatched. The CDR3 DNA follows: TGTGCCAGCAGCCGCCTGAGGGGGCGGAGCACAGATACGCAGTATTTT. Protein sequence: CASSRLRGRSTDTQYF.

This chain links TRBV29-1 with TRBJ1-1; TRBD1 might be the D (6 bases). The CDR3 has 13 residues. V gave up 3 bases and J gave up 3 bases, with 11 bases separating them. Germline lookup yields CDR1 SQVTM and CDR2 ANQGSEA. CDR3 nucleotide sequence: TGCAGCGTTGAGAAGACAGGCTACACTGAAGCTTTCTTT. This translates into CSVEKTGYTEAFF.

The chain carries TRBV7-9 and TRBJ2-3, with 7 bases matching TRBD2. The germline V gene has CDR1 SEHNR and CDR2 FQNEAQ (reference sequence). Trimming at V came to 3 bases and at J to 4 bases, leaving 4 bases not matched to a gene. The CDR3 is 14 residues long. CDR3 bases: TGTGCCAGCAGCTTTCTTAGCGGGCCAGATACGCAGTATTTT. It specifies CASSFLSGPDTQYF.

The chain uses TRBV29-1 and TRBJ1-5; tentatively, D is TRBD1 (6 bases). The CDR3 has 13 amino acids. Germline lookup yields CDR1 SQVTM and CDR2 ANQGSEA. The germline V and J ends were trimmed by 6 bases and 1 base, with 10 bases remaining between them. The CDR3 reads CSVADRSNQPQHF. Here the CDR3 DNA reads TGCAGCGTGGCGGACAGAAGCAATCAGCCCCAGCATTTT.

The chain carries TRBV10-3 and TRBJ2-4; 13 bases align to TRBD2. This CDR3 is 18 amino acids long. Germline CDR1 reads ENHRY; CDR2 reads SYGVKD. The ends lost 2 bases at V and 3 bases at J; junction bases unmatched: 7. CDR3 loop: CAISEATSGGIGKNIQYF. The DNA for the CDR3 is TGTGCCATCAGTGAGGCGACTAGCGGGGGGATAGGCAAAAACATTCAGTACTTC.

V usage is TRBV18 and J usage is TRBJ1-4; the match to TRBD1 covers 11 bases. This CDR3 has 14 residues. Germline V lookup: CDR1 KGHSH, CDR2 LQKENI. V lost 3 bases, J lost 10 bases, and 4 bases stayed unmatched. The CDR3 loop is CASSPDRGRAKLFF. CDR3 bases: TGTGCCAGCTCACCGGACAGGGGGCGCGCAAAACTGTTTTTT.

Points on this clone: Within the sample, other DNA sequences also encode this same CDR3. This chain links TRBV11-3 with TRBJ2-5, with D hard to call. Germline V CDR1 and CDR2: SGHNT, YENEEA. The length of the CDR3 is 13 residues. The ends were cut back, 3 bases at V and 5 bases at J, with 10 bases in the middle. CDR3 loop: CASSFSSAETQYF. As DNA, the CDR3 is TGTGCCAGCAGCTTTTCCTCAGCGGAGACCCAGTACTTC.

The chain carries TRBV6-5 and TRBJ2-7; D gene uncertain. The CDR3 consists of 14 residues. CDR1 and CDR2 (germline): MNHEY, SVGAGI. V lost 5 bases to trimming and J lost 2 bases, with 13 bases between them. This chain's CDR3 is CASSPPRSPYEQYF. CDR3 sequence (DNA): TGTGCCAGCAGTCCCCCCCGGTCACCCTACGAGCAGTACTTC.